One sample yielded the 2 T cell receptor beta chains listed below, sequenced in a study of human T cells and chemical hapten exposure. In TCRdb, the RACE reads were re-called with MiXCR into one record per CDR3 protein. Seen here are fewer than 300,000 distinct CDR3 sequences, approximately 8.6% observed once, and the top ten hold roughly 2.5%. Time point given: pre-sensitization, week 0. Specified treatment: therapeutic diphenylcyclopropenone sensitization with weekly scalp DPC. The sequences come from whole blood, collected in connection with sensitization to the hapten diphenylcyclopropenone (DPC). The receptors shown here come from a woman in her thirties or forties with alopecia areata. Some clones in this sample may be carry-over from other donors' samples.

There are a few counts of this clonotype. This chain connects TRBV20-1 to TRBJ1-1; D is uncertain. The CDR3 is 11 residues long. Trimming stripped 0 bases from V and 3 bases from J, with 2 bases between. Looked up from germline, CDR1 is DFQATT and CDR2 is SNEGSKA (reference sequence). CDR3: CSARDDTEAFF. CDR3 coding DNA: TGCAGTGCTAGAGACGACACTGAAGCTTTCTTT.

This clonotype came up many times. The rearrangement joins TRBV12-3 or TRBV12-4 to TRBJ1-2; maybe TRBD1 (5 bases). CDR3 length equals 13 residues. V lost 5 bases to trimming and J lost 2 bases, with 9 bases between them. CDR3 coding DNA: TGTGCCAGCAGTACCAGGGAGAACTATGGCTACACCTTC. This translates into CASSTRENYGYTF.